A selection of T cell receptor beta chains follows, all from one sample in a study of siplizumab effects on memory and regulatory T cells. Method: immunoSEQ multiplex PCR; TCRdb's copy keeps in-frame clones and lacks some. The sample includes approximately 100,000 clones, 93% of them seen just once. Sequencing used Tregs sorted from blood. The receptors here all came from a human donor in good health. Each CDR3 is given with its conserved first and last residue. A D gene is named only where the DNA matches it firmly. Some rows mark clone size as missing; the rest say once, few, many or name a class of expanded clone.

clone size: .; J gene: TRBJ2-2; D gene: .; V gene: TRBV29-1; CDR3 protein: CSVEWVGGGELFF; CDR3 DNA: TGCAGCGTTGAATGGGTTGGGGGAGGAGAGCTGTTTTTT
clone size: .; J gene: TRBJ2-7; D gene: .; V gene: TRBV27; CDR3 protein: CASSPLWVRGYEQYF; CDR3 DNA: TGTGCCAGCAGTCCCCTCTGGGTTCGAGGCTACGAGCAGTACTTC
clone size: .; J gene: TRBJ1-3; D gene: .; V gene: TRBV2; CDR3 protein: CAIRSSSGNTIYF; CDR3 DNA: TGTGCCATCCGCTCGAGCTCTGGAAACACCATATATTTT
clone size: .; J gene: TRBJ1-1; D gene: .; V gene: TRBV6-1; CDR3 protein: CASSSGREAFF; CDR3 DNA: TGTGCCAGCAGTTCCGGCCGAGAAGCTTTCTTT
clone size: .; J gene: TRBJ2-5; D gene: TRBD2; V gene: TRBV6-1; CDR3 protein: CASSEFGLAGGPFGETQYF; CDR3 DNA: TGTGCCAGCAGTGAATTCGGACTAGCGGGGGGGCCATTCGGAGAGACCCAGTACTTC
clone size: once; J gene: TRBJ1-5; D gene: .; V gene: TRBV5-5; CDR3 protein: CASSQRSGGGNDQPQHF; CDR3 DNA: TGTGCCAGCAGCCAGAGAAGCGGGGGTGGAAACGATCAGCCCCAGCATTTT
clone size: .; J gene: TRBJ2-1; D gene: .; V gene: TRBV7-9; CDR3 protein: CASSLYLGTVVTEQFF; CDR3 DNA: TGTGCCAGCAGCCTCTATTTGGGCACGGTTGTGACTGAGCAGTTCTTC
clone size: .; J gene: TRBJ2-7; D gene: .; V gene: TRBV11-1; CDR3 protein: CASSLGGPTHEQYF; CDR3 DNA: TGTGCCAGCAGCTTAGGAGGACCTACCCACGAGCAGTACTTC
clone size: .; J gene: TRBJ2-7; D gene: TRBD1; V gene: TRBV9; CDR3 protein: CASSSDRGSYEQYF; CDR3 DNA: TGTGCCAGCAGCTCCGACAGGGGATCCTACGAGCAGTACTTC
clone size: .; J gene: TRBJ2-2; D gene: TRBD1; V gene: TRBV11-2; CDR3 protein: CASSTDRHGELFF; CDR3 DNA: TGTGCCAGCAGTACGGACAGGCACGGGGAGCTGTTTTTT
clone size: .; J gene: TRBJ2-2; D gene: .; V gene: TRBV6-5; CDR3 protein: CASSSGANTGELFF; CDR3 DNA: TGTGCCAGCAGTTCCGGCGCCAACACCGGGGAGCTGTTTTTT